The T cell receptor (beta chain) described here comes from a study of cytomegalovirus exposure and HLA in healthy donors (TCRdb year 2017). In the study overall: An earlier analysis of fewer than 750 of the donors reported 276 Gb of sequence data and 117 million unique TCR beta sequences obtained from approximately 180 million T cells. The study profiled the T cell repertoires of under 700 subjects by immunosequencing and related them to cytomegalovirus serostatus. Every repertoire in the discovery cohort had been generated on one and the same sequencing platform. Alongside the repertoire data, information on donor age, sex, ethnicity and CMV serostatus was compiled. In an earlier analysis of several hundred of the donors, high-throughput TCR beta sequencing was used to judge whether each TCR beta V gene segment behaved as functional or pseudogenic. An early release covering more than 500 HLA-typed donors comprised about 290 gigabases of sequencing data and tens of millions of unique TCR sequences. To predict cytomegalovirus infection status, the study combined high-throughput TCR immunosequencing, statistical association of individual TCRs with disease status, and machine learning. Class I and class II HLA loci were covered by the typing at four-digit resolution. To study patterns of TCR occurrence, a later analysis re-analyzed previously published TCR beta repertoires from 666 donors and added high-resolution HLA genotyping. Along with the roughly 670-subject first cohort, a separate validation cohort of 120 different subjects was used. Roughly five DR-DQ haplotypes were handled as single units for association and clustering, since linkage in the cohort was strong. The study aimed to test whether cataloging public T cell receptors could reveal signatures of past pathogen exposure. Typing coverage varied by locus: about 620-630 donors for A, B, C, DRB1 and DQB1; approximately 500 for DQA1; over 600 for DPA1; fewer than 480 for DPB1. A later genetic analysis used genome-wide SNP genotypes for about 60% of the roughly 700 donors, treating that subset as a discovery cohort. The later analysis used no new phenotypic data to find candidate immune exposures, relying instead on TCR beta sequences and their occurrence across donors. Across some 400 genotyped donors of the cohort, an average of 235,054 unique TCR beta nucleotide sequences per donor were sequenced, and approximately 19% of those sequences were non-productive. The genetic ancestry cluster associated with self-reported Caucasian donors included 65% to 90% of the roughly 390 genotyped donors. Overall study outcomes, separate from this receptor: A later genetic analysis reported fewer N-insertions in productive TCRs among donors in an Asian-associated ancestry cluster than the roughly 700-donor mean. Linkage disequilibrium might explain the correlated functional status among segregating V segments, but an unknown experimental factor could not be ruled out. A later genetic analysis associated a missense DCLRE1C variant with V-gene and J-gene trimming of TCR beta chains, and an independent cohort replicated the association. The study listed over 150 TCR beta chains as associated with cytomegalovirus. According to the authors, the approach could potentially be generalized to other disease states and immunological phenotypes. A later analysis associated 15,000 or so TCR beta sequences with specific HLA alleles at a false discovery rate of 0.05. For the cohort, immune exposure information was limited to CMV serostatus. HLA typing was unavailable for some donors at each locus, so association tests used only the typed subset. In a later analysis, several top co-occurrence clusters were reported to appear linked to parvovirus B19, influenza, CMV and Epstein-Barr virus. When HLA alleles, especially DR and DQ, strongly co-occurred, TCR associations were difficult to assign to individual alleles. The classifier was reported to diagnose cytomegalovirus status with high specificity and sensitivity in both the original and validation cohorts. In a later analysis, TCR association rates were found to vary across HLA loci, with the most associated TCRs seen for DRB1 alleles and the fewest for HLA-C alleles. The presence/absence analyses assumed that sequencing depth was roughly uniform across donors, and that assumption may not be true. In an earlier analysis of approximately 590 of the donors, most TCR beta V segments were observed in productive rearrangements about 90% or about 30% of the time, broadly matching IMGT annotations. A later analysis found that most CMV-associated TCR beta chains appeared HLA-restricted, with HLA associations seemingly driven largely by CMV exposure. A further reported finding was that TCR beta sequences accurately predicted the HLA-A and HLA-B alleles for most subjects in the first cohort. Because counts were too low, approximately 15 rarely observed V segments, including chromosome 9 orphons, were excluded from the earlier analysis of some 590 of the donors. Across donors, most TCR sequences were observed very rarely, whereas some public TCRs were present in many individuals. Compared with equally common non-associated chains, HLA-associated TCR beta chains in a later analysis were more clonally expanded and had lower generation probabilities. In vitro tests confirmed that a few of the cytomegalovirus-associated TCR beta chains recognize cytomegalovirus antigens. Because the 87-base-pair reads could not distinguish some IMGT-functional V segments, including TRBV6-2 and TRBV6-3, those segments were excluded. The cohort was sequenced for TCR beta chains only, and without alpha or paired-chain data the features that could be detected were limited. The sequencing pipeline was judged likely to have produced a cluster of highly shared sequence variants as a technical artifact.

In its sample, this clone was seen a few times. It lacks a known antigen. No quality values exist for individual bases; no much larger clone is one base distant. In total, 600 or so healthy bone marrow donors made up the cohort. At the time of sampling, every cohort member was nominally healthy, though immune exposures that went unrecorded were likely present. The donor tested CMV seronegative, placing the donor among the 300 to 450 seronegative members of the cohort. A peripheral blood sample was collected from each donor, and TCR beta sequencing was performed on peripheral blood mononuclear cells. Genomic DNA was extracted from the blood cell samples with the Qiagen DNeasy Blood Extraction Kit. From the germline V gene, CDR1 is SGHTA and CDR2 is FQGTGA. Between the V and J ends, shortened by 11 bases and 2 bases respectively, the junction contains 16 bases. Reading from cysteine to phenylalanine, the CDR3 counts 13 amino acids. The retained sequence is limited to the CDR3, 39 bases, with the frame set at the first base.

Library construction relied on the immunoSEQ multiplex PCR assay. The multiplex PCR relied on a mix of 60 forward primers for TCR Vbeta segments and 13 reverse primers for TCR Jbeta segments. A multiplex PCR assay on genomic DNA amplified the CDR3 region of rearranged TCR beta genes. Amplified TCR beta libraries were sequenced as 87-base-pair reads on the Illumina HiSeq System. On the authors' methods: Across the roughly 600 repertoires, a later analysis counted 60 million to 90 million unique TCR beta chains, 9 million to 14 million of which were shared by at least two donors. To remove PCR and sequencing errors, raw reads were error-corrected and collapsed into unique sequences using a nearest-neighbor algorithm that merged closely related sequences. Alignment of CDR3 sequences to IMGT reference sequences was used to assign V, D and J gene segments. For a sequence to be retained, a match of at least six nucleotides was required to both a V gene segment and a J gene segment. A rearrangement was called productive if the CDR3 had no stop codons and remained in frame with V and J, and every other rearrangement was called non-productive. CDR3 was defined by IMGT convention, running from the second conserved V-encoded cysteine to the conserved J-encoded phenylalanine. Sequences without an unambiguous match to a single V gene segment were excluded from the earlier analysis of about 600 of the donors. In an earlier analysis of some 590 of the donors, a V segment was called functional when productive rearrangements were above 56.7%, and segregating when the standard deviation between donors exceeded 5%. A statistical classification framework was built to diagnose cytomegalovirus status from the catalog of TCR beta chain sequences. A later analysis assigned V and J genes by comparing TCR nucleotide sequences with IMGT/GENE-DB human TR gene sequences. Using the TCRdist pipeline, a later analysis assigned CDR3 sequences along with most-parsimonious VDJ recombination scenarios. In a later analysis, each TCR beta chain was defined by its CDR3 amino acid sequence together with its V-gene family, and reads lacking a unique V-gene family were excluded. As a way to deal with suspected cross-contamination and a sequencing artifact, a later analysis dropped 592 nucleotide sequences that were highly shared and had low generation probability. In a later analysis, a clonal expansion index for each public chain was calculated from normalized within-repertoire ranks of inferred template counts. In a later analysis, generation probabilities were computed with a VDJ recombination model fitted to out-of-frame rearrangements, and the resulting probabilities were checked against IGoR. In a later analysis, hypergeometric tests were used to score TCR-TCR, TCR-HLA and TCR-CMV co-occurrence, with a repertoire-size bias correction applied to TCR pairs. False discovery rates were estimated in a later analysis by permuting HLA or CMV assignments 20 times. In a later analysis, co-occurring TCRs were grouped with DBSCAN, and TCRdist sequence similarity was added when clustering was performed within HLA-allele-positive subsets. Repertoires with fewer than 30,000 or more than 120,000 public chains were left out of co-occurrence clustering, as were roughly five repertoires with anomalous nucleotide sharing. The table comes from immuneACCESS by way of TCRdb, which keeps in-frame sequences with V and J called. Part of the clones is missing from these tables; in studies checked, under half for an unresolved V gene and the rest for unknown reasons. The V and J calls and clone size are taken from that table; D and trimming were inferred from the DNA. The sample includes 200,000 or so clones, with roughly four fifths observed a single time. Approximately 0.8% of the sample belongs to the ten largest clones.

Material for sequencing was PBMCs. The chain joins TRBV7-3 to TRBJ2-7; TRBD2 is possibly the D segment (5 matching bases). The receptor's source is a woman aged 18-35 years in good health and CMV-seronegative. CDR3 reads: CAAEAGGPYEQYF. The nucleotide sequence is TGTGCCGCAGAGGCGGGTGGCCCCTACGAGCAGTACTTC.